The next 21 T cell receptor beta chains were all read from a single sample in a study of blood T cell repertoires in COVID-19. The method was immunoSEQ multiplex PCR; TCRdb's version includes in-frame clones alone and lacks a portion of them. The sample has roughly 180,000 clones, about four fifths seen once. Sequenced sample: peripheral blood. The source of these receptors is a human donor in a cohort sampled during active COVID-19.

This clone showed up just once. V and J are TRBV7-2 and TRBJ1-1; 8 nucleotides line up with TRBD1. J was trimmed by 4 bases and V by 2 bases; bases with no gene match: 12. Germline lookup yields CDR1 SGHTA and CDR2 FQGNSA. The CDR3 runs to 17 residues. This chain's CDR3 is CASSLYSQGAGVTEAFF. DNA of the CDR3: TGTGCCAGCAGCTTATATAGCCAGGGGGCCGGGGTCACTGAAGCTTTCTTT.

CDR3 in DNA: TGTGCCAGCTCACCCAGATCCGACACCCATAATTCACCCCTCCACTTT. Protein sequence: CASSPRSDTHNSPLHF. This chain connects TRBV18 to TRBJ1-6; no reliable D call. Germline values: CDR1 KGHSH, CDR2 LQKENI. The CDR3 has 16 amino acids. V dropped 3 bases and J dropped 5 bases, with 14 bases sitting between them.

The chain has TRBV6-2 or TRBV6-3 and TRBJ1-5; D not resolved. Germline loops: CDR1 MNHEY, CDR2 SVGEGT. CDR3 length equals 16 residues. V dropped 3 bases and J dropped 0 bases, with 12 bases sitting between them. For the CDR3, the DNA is TGTGCCAGCAGTTATATTGCAGTAACTAGCAATCAGCCCCAGCATTTT. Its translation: CASSYIAVTSNQPQHF.

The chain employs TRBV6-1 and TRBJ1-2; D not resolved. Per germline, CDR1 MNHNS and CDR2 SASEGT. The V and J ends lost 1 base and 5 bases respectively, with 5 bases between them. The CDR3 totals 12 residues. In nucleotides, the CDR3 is TGTGCCAGCAGTGAAGGAGGGTATGGCTACACCTTC. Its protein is CASSEGGYGYTF.

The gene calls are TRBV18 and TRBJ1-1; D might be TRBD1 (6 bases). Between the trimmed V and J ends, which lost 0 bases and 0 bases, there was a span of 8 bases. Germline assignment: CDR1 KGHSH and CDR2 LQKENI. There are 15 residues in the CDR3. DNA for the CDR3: TGTGCCAGCTCACCACCGAACAGGGTGAACACTGAAGCTTTCTTT. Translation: CASSPPNRVNTEAFF.

The CDR3: CASSSGQPTYEQYF. The DNA for the CDR3 is TGTGCCAGCAGCTCCGGACAGCCAACCTACGAGCAGTACTTC. The chain couples TRBV3-1 (or the pseudogene TRBV3-2) to TRBJ2-7; D is possibly TRBD1 (6 bases). CDR1 and CDR2 from the germline V gene are LGHDT and YNNKEL (reference sequence). The V end lost 5 bases, the J end lost 2 bases, and 13 bases lay between the germline ends. There are 14 residues in the CDR3.

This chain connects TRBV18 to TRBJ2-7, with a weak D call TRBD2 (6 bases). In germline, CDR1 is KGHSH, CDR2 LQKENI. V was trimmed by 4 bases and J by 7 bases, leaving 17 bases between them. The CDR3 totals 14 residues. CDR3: CASSRRGTRGEQYF. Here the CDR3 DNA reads TGTGCCAGCTCACGGAGGGGAACGAGAGGGGAGCAGTACTTC.

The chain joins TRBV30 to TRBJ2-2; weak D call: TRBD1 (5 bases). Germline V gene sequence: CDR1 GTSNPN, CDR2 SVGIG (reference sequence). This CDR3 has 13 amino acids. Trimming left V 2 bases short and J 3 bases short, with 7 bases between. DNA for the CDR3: TGTGCCTGGAGTACCAGGGACACCGGGGAGCTGTTTTTT. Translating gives CAWSTRDTGELFF.

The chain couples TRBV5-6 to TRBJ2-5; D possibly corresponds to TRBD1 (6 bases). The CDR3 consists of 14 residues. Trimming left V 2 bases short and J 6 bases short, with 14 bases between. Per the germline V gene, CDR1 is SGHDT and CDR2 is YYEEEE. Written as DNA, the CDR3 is TGTGCCAGCAGCTTAATACAGGGAACACAGACCCAGTACTTC. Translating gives CASSLIQGTQTQYF.

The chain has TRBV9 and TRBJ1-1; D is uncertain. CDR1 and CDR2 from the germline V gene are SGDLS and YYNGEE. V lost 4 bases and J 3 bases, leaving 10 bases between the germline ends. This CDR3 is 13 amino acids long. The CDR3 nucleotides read TGTGCCAGCAGCCCAGACGCGGACACTGAAGCTTTCTTT. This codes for CASSPDADTEAFF.

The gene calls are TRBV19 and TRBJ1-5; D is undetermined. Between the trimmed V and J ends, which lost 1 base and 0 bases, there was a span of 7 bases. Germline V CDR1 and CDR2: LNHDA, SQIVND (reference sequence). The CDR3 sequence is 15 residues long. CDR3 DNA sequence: TGTGCCAGTAGTATAGCCGGGAGTAGCAATCAGCCCCAGCATTTT. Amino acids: CASSIAGSSNQPQHF.

The CDR3 sequence is CASTERGLATEAFF. CDR3 nucleotides: TGTGCCAGTACTGAAAGGGGTCTGGCCACTGAAGCTTTCTTT. The rearrangement joins TRBV19 to TRBJ1-1, with TRBD1 as a possible D gene (5 bases). Trimming cost V 7 bases and J 4 bases, with 16 bases left between them. This CDR3 is 14 amino acids long. Germline V lookup: CDR1 LNHDA, CDR2 SQIVND (reference sequence).

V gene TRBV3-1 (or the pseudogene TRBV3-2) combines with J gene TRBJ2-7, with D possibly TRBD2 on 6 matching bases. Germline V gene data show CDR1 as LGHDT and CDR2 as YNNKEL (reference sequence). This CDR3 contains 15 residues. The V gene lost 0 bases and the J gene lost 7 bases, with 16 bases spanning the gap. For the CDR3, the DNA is TGTGCCAGCAGCCAAGATAGAGGGAGGATGAGAGAGCAGTACTTC. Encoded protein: CASSQDRGRMREQYF.

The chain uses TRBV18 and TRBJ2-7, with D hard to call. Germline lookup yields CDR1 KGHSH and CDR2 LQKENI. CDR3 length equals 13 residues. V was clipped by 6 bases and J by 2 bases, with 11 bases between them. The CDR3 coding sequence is TGTGCCAGCTCGAGCAGCGCGACCTACGAGCAGTACTTC. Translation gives CASSSSATYEQYF.

CDR3 amino acids: CASSPTERGHEQYF. The CDR3 DNA reads as TGTGCCAGCAGCCCTACGGAAAGGGGCCACGAGCAGTACTTC. This chain connects TRBV4-2 to TRBJ2-7, with a possible D match to TRBD1 (5 bases). The length of the CDR3 is 14 residues. The V end was cut by 4 bases, the J end by 5 bases, with 15 bases between. Germline V gives CDR1 LGHNA, CDR2 YNFKEQ.

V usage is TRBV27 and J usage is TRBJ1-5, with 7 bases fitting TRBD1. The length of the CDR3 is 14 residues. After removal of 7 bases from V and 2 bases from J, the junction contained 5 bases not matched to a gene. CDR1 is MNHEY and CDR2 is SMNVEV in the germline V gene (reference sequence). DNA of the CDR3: TGTGCCAGCATGACTACAGGGGGCAATCAGCCCCAGCATTTT. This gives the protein CASMTTGGNQPQHF.

The CDR3 sequence: CAIGRTTVWNEQFF. CDR3 nucleotides: TGTGCCATCGGTCGGACAACCGTGTGGAATGAGCAGTTCTTC. The chain couples TRBV10-3 to TRBJ2-1, with a possible D match to TRBD1 (5 bases). V gave up 8 bases and J gave up 7 bases, with 18 bases separating them. Per the germline V gene, CDR1 is ENHRY and CDR2 is SYGVKD. The CDR3 sequence is 14 residues long.

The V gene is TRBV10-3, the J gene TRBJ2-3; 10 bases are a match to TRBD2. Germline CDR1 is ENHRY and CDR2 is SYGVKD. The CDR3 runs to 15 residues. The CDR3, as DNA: TGTGCGAGTAGCGGGGGGAGTAGTCGAACAGATACGCAGTATTTT. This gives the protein CASSGGSSRTDTQYF.

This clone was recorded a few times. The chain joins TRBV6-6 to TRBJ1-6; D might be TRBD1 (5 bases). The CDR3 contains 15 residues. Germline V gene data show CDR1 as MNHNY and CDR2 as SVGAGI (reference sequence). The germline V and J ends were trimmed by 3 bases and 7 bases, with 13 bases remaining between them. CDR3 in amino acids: CASSYAVGRNSPLHF. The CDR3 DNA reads TGTGCCAGCAGTTATGCAGTGGGGCGAAATTCACCCCTCCACTTT.

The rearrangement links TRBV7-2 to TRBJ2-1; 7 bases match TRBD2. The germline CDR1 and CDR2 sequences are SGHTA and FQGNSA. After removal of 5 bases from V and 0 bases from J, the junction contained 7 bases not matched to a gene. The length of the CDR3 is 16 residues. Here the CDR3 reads CASSPAGGSSYNEQFF. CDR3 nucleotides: TGTGCCAGCAGCCCCGCCGGGGGGAGCTCCTACAATGAGCAGTTCTTC.

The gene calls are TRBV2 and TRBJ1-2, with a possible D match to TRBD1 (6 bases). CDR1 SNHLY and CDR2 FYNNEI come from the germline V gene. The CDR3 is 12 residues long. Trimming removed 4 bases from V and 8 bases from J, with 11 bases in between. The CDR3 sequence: CASSGGGWGYTF. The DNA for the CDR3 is TGTGCCAGCAGTGGAGGGGGTTGGGGCTACACCTTC.